Listed below are T cell receptor beta chains from one sample, sequenced in a study of T-cell reconstitution after alpha-beta-depleted transplantation in children. One entry per CDR3 protein, called by TCRdb with MiXCR from the PCR reads. The repertoire holds around 700,000 distinct CDR3 sequences, with around 13% as singletons. The sequencing here drew on PBMCs, taken before TCRalphabeta/CD19-depleted stem cell transplant. These receptors originate from a girl between 2 and 10 years old with congenital amegakaryocytic thrombocytopenia, due to receive a stem cell transplant. Both conserved end residues are part of each CDR3.

j_gene,v_gene,CDR3aa
TRBJ1-1,TRBV5-1,CASSLGFEAFF
TRBJ2-2,TRBV12-3/TRBV12-4,CASSLDGRDWRELFF
TRBJ2-3,TRBV5-1,CASSLWSAIDTQYF
TRBJ2-7,TRBV30,CAWSLSGILDEQYF
TRBJ2-4,TRBV5-1,CASRHGQGTKQNIQYF
TRBJ1-5,TRBV5-5,CASSDWGGSAQPQHF
TRBJ2-1,TRBV20-1,CSARDPRYSYNEQFF
TRBJ1-5,TRBV7-9,CAVGEDNQPQHF
TRBJ2-7,TRBV5-1,CASSVDYPRSYEQYF
TRBJ2-2,TRBV19,CASSIAPYPNTGELFF
TRBJ1-1,TRBV7-7,CASSPGQGSRAFF
TRBJ2-7,TRBV4-1,CASSQIVDYEQYF
TRBJ1-3,TRBV7-9,CASSSLVLGSGNTIYF
TRBJ2-1,TRBV5-1,CASSLQGSYNEQFF
TRBJ2-2,TRBV5-1,CASSLVITGNTGELFF
TRBJ2-1,TRBV24-1,CATSAPREEAGSLNEQFF
TRBJ1-1,TRBV5-1,CASSLPGQNTEAFF
TRBJ1-1,TRBV12-3/TRBV12-4,CASGRVMNTEAFF
TRBJ2-1,TRBV7-9,CASSLGRAYEQFF
TRBJ1-6,TRBV6-5,CASSYSSQRFDSPLHF
TRBJ2-1,TRBV5-1,CASSLRLADSYNEQFF
TRBJ2-7,TRBV12-3/TRBV12-4,CASSFGQAEQYF
TRBJ2-1,TRBV12-3/TRBV12-4,CASSPNDRDYNEQFF
TRBJ2-1,TRBV7-9,CAPGGSPNNEQFF
TRBJ2-3,TRBV7-9,CASSLVGDTQSF
TRBJ2-4,TRBV29-1,CSDRTGKNIQYF
TRBJ2-7,TRBV7-2,CASSGRGGQGGHEQYF
TRBJ2-1,TRBV27,CASSTILAEDYNEQFF
TRBJ2-7,TRBV11-2,CASSLDPAGGPIFFYEQYF